Each of the 17 T cell receptor beta chains below was sequenced from the same sample in a study of T cell clonality in common variable immunodeficiency. Their antigens remain unidentified. The table came from immunoSEQ multiplex PCR; TCRdb's copy has only in-frame clones and leaves some out. The sample contains 14,000 or so clones, none of them singletons. Regarding the study as a whole: In common variable immunodeficiency, TCR beta chains reportedly carried fewer deletions and N-nucleotide insertions.

The material sequenced was peripheral blood mononuclear cells. The source of these receptors is a human donor with common variable immunodeficiency.

Note on this clone: The junction and the germline gene differ at one end; a read error may be behind it. The read is 3 residues too short to cover the CDR3 end, so that end is filled in from the germline J gene. V gene TRBV7-9 combines with J gene TRBJ2-7; D gene uncertain. This CDR3 spans 11 amino acids. Germline CDR1 reads SEHNR; CDR2 reads FQNEAQ (reference sequence). The DNA read from the CDR3 is TGTTCCAGCAGCGTTAGCTACGAG. The encoded protein is CSSSVSYE. The full-length CDR3 reads as CSSSVSYEQYF. Together with reference TRBV7-9 and TRBJ2-7, the CDR3 gives the full variable domain: DTGVSQNPRHKITKRGQNVTFRCDPISEHNRLYWYRQTLGQGPEFLTYFQNEAQLEKSRLLSDRFSAERPKGSFSTLEIQRTEQGDSAMYLCSSSVSYEQYFGPGTRLTVT.

As for this clone: The CDR3 goes on 3 residues after the read ends, and that part is filled in from the germline J gene. V usage is TRBV6-2 or TRBV6-3 and J usage is TRBJ2-3; D is unclear. The CDR3 has 13 residues. The germline gives CDR1 MNHEY, CDR2 SVGEGT. V dropped 8 bases and J dropped 0 bases, with 9 bases sitting between them. CDR3 residues: CASYEASTDTQYF. Incomplete CDR3 DNA: TGTGCCAGCTATGAAGCTAGCACAGATACG.

Here the CDR3 reads CASSPGQGKGNQPQHF. CDR3 bases read: TGTGCCAGCTCACCAGGACAGGGGAAGGGCAATCAGCCC. The rearrangement joins TRBV18 to TRBJ1-5, with 9 bases fitting TRBD1. The CDR3 end falls 3 residues outside the read, so it is completed with the germline J gene. V shed 2 bases and J 2 bases; nucleotides not matched to a gene: 4. This CDR3 region has 16 residues. The V gene's germline CDR1 is KGHSH and CDR2 LQKENI.

This clone was seen only a few times. The DNA ends 3 residues before the CDR3 does, and the rest of the CDR3 is filled in from the germline J gene. V gene TRBV7-6 combines with J gene TRBJ1-1; 7 bases agree with TRBD1. Germline V gene sequence: CDR1 SGHVS, CDR2 FNYEAQ. CDR3 length equals 13 residues. The CDR3 reads CASSERQGPQAFF. CDR3 DNA, as far as it was read: TGTGCCAGCAGCGAAAGACAGGGCCCCCAA.

Concerning this clone itself: With the read ending 3 residues before the CDR3 end, the germline J gene is used to fill in that end. The chain links TRBV2 to TRBJ2-5, with 10 bases fitting TRBD1. V lost 4 bases and J lost 4; bases outside the gene matches: 3. Germline loops: CDR1 SNHLY, CDR2 FYNNEI. CDR3 length: 14 residues. The covered CDR3 bases are TGTGCCAGCAGTGGGGACAGGGGAGTAGAGACC. It encodes CASSGDRGVET. The full CDR3 reads CASSGDRGVETQYF.

Only a few counts were recorded for this clone. The sequence runs out 3 residues before the end of the CDR3; the remainder is reconstructed from the germline J gene. The chain carries TRBV7-2 and TRBJ2-1; D unresolved. This CDR3 is built from 16 residues. The V and J ends lost 0 bases and 2 bases respectively, with 11 bases between them. The germline V gene has CDR1 SGHTA and CDR2 FQGNSA. The CDR3 DNA, read in part, is TGTGCCAGCAGCTTAGCGTTGTCTATTCCCTACAATGAG. It translates to CASSLALSIPYNE. The CDR3 in full is CASSLALSIPYNEQFF.

Regarding this clone: The CDR3 extends 3 residues past the end of the read, so its final part is completed from the germline J gene. This sample also contains other DNA sequences that code for the same CDR3. V usage is TRBV18 and J usage is TRBJ2-2; 10 bases map to TRBD2. Per the germline V gene, CDR1 is KGHSH and CDR2 is LQKENI. This CDR3 is 16 amino acids long. The trim removed 5 bases at V and 0 bases at J, leaving 3 bases unmatched. The CDR3 region is CASSSGLAANTGELFF. The CDR3 DNA, read in part, is TGTGCCAGCTCATCCGGACTAGCGGCGAACACCGGGGAG.

This clone showed up just a few times. From the germline J gene comes the end of the CDR3, since the read stops 3 residues before it. The chain joins TRBV7-8 to TRBJ1-2; 7 nucleotides line up with TRBD1. CDR3 length: 16 amino acids. V shed 4 bases, J shed 4 bases, and the junction held 12 bases outside the gene matches. Germline values: CDR1 SGHVS, CDR2 FQNEAQ. Incomplete CDR3 DNA: TGTGCCAGCAGCTCCAACCGGGACAGTCGTCGCTATGGC. As protein: CASSSNRDSRRYG. In full, the CDR3 reads CASSSNRDSRRYGYTF.

Turning to this clone: The DNA ends 3 residues before the CDR3 does, and the rest of the CDR3 is filled in from the germline J gene. V gene TRBV20-1 combines with J gene TRBJ2-1; D perhaps matches TRBD1 (6 bases). V shed 6 bases and J shed 6 bases, with 15 bases lying between them. Germline loops: CDR1 DFQATT, CDR2 SNEGSKA (reference sequence). This CDR3 contains 13 residues. The chain's CDR3 is CSARGHLANEQFF. CDR3 DNA, as far as it was read: TGCAGTGCCCGGGGACATCTAGCCAATGAG.

A remark on this clone: The CDR3 end is not reached by the read, which stops 3 residues before it; the germline J gene fills it in. The rearrangement uses TRBV30 and TRBJ2-5; 7 bases align to TRBD2. J was trimmed by 3 bases and V by 2 bases; bases with no gene match: 9. This CDR3 has 15 residues. Germline V CDR1 and CDR2: GTSNPN, SVGIG (reference sequence). The CDR3 is CAWSKETSREETQYF. The CDR3 DNA, read in part, is TGTGCCTGGAGTAAAGAGACTAGCAGAGAAGAGACC.

Details on this clone: From the germline J gene comes the end of the CDR3, since the read stops 3 residues before it. V usage is TRBV6-2 or TRBV6-3 and J usage is TRBJ2-2, with TRBD1 matching over 7 bases. CDR1 MNHEY and CDR2 SVGEGT come from the germline V gene. This CDR3 has 15 residues. The V and J ends lost 4 bases and 6 bases, in that order; junction bases with no gene match: 8. CDR3 sequence reads: CASSFRGKIPGELFF. CDR3 bases read: TGTGCCAGCAGTTTCAGGGGGAAAATTCCCGGGGAG.

This clone was detected a few times. The read ends 3 residues before the CDR3 terminus; that terminus is restored from the germline J gene. The V call is TRBV18, the J call TRBJ2-5; tentatively, D is TRBD2 (5 bases). The CDR3 covers 15 residues. The V end lost 0 bases, the J end lost 6 bases, and 14 bases lay between the germline ends. Germline values: CDR1 KGHSH, CDR2 LQKENI. The DNA read from the CDR3 is TGTGCCAGCTCACCACCGGGCCAACTAGGGCAGACC. Translation: CASSPPGQLGQT. The whole CDR3 sequence is CASSPPGQLGQTQYF.

This clone was observed a few times. The CDR3 bases that were read are TGTGCCAGCAGCTTCTACCCGAGCTCCTACAATGAG. Protein sequence: CASSFYPSSYNE. The full CDR3 protein reads CASSFYPSSYNEQFF. This chain uses TRBV7-9 with TRBJ2-1, with D uncertain. The read ends 3 residues before the CDR3 terminus; that terminus is restored from the germline J gene. This CDR3 contains 15 residues. Looked up from germline, CDR1 is SEHNR and CDR2 is FQNEAQ (reference sequence). Trimming cost V 3 bases and J 0 bases, with 9 bases left between them. The full variable domain, in which reference TRBV7-9 and TRBJ2-1 provide the parts outside the CDR3, is DTGVSQNPRHKITKRGQNVTFRCDPISEHNRLYWYRQTLGQGPEFLTYFQNEAQLEKSRLLSDRFSAERPKGSFSTLEIQRTEQGDSAMYLCASSFYPSSYNEQFFGPGTRLTVL.

CDR3 bases read: TGTGCCAGCTCACCATGGGTGCAAGGGTCGAATGAG. Its translation: CASSPWVQGSNE. The whole CDR3 protein reads CASSPWVQGSNEQFF. V is TRBV18 and J is TRBJ2-1; no clear D. The read ends 3 residues shy of where the CDR3 ends; the end is completed using the germline J gene. The CDR3 runs 15 residues. Trimming shortened V by 2 bases and J by 7 bases, and 15 bases separated the two germline ends. Germline assignment: CDR1 KGHSH and CDR2 LQKENI.

On this clone itself: The read gets to within 3 residues of the CDR3 end, and the germline J gene fills in the rest. This chain uses TRBV7-9 with TRBJ2-2, with D possibly being TRBD1 (6 bases). This CDR3 comprises 13 residues. V lost 7 bases and J lost 4, with 10 bases in between. Looked up from germline, CDR1 is SEHNR and CDR2 is FQNEAQ (reference sequence). CDR3 region: CASTGQPTGELFF. Partial CDR3 DNA: TGTGCCAGCACCGGACAGCCCACCGGGGAG.

With regard to this clone: The read is 3 residues too short to cover the CDR3 end, so that end is filled in from the germline J gene. The V call is TRBV6-2 or TRBV6-3, the J call TRBJ1-1; unclear D gene. The CDR3 consists of 12 residues. V was cut by 6 bases and J by 0 bases, with 5 bases left in between. Germline loops: CDR1 MNHEY, CDR2 SVGEGT. The part of the CDR3 DNA that was read is TGTGCCAGCAGATATATGAACACTGAA. Its protein is CASRYMNTE. The entire CDR3 sequence reads CASRYMNTEAFF.

In regard to this clone: The missing CDR3 end, 3 residues past where the read stops, is filled in from the germline J gene. The genes are TRBV7-6 and TRBJ2-3; D not resolved. Germline V gene sequence: CDR1 SGHVS, CDR2 FNYEAQ. The germline V and J ends were trimmed by 1 base and 8 bases, with 13 bases remaining between them. The CDR3 contains 14 residues. The covered CDR3 bases are TGTGCCAGCAGCTTAGAGGCCTCTGATTCTACG. Amino acids: CASSLEASDST. From start to end, the CDR3 is CASSLEASDSTQYF.